This T cell receptor (beta chain) came from a study of CD8 T cells in ankylosing spondylitis. Study results and caveats: A motif in TCR beta, a set of about eight highly homologous variants, appeared characteristic of ankylosing spondylitis blood.

Quantitative barcoded 5'-RACE was used to prepare TCR beta libraries. TCRdb re-called the 5' RACE reads with MiXCR, one entry per CDR3 protein. This table holds about 160,000 distinct CDR3 sequences, approximately 9% found once. This clonotype was counted a few times. What it binds is unknown. Germline V gene sequence: CDR1 LGHNA, CDR2 YSLEER. The germline V and J ends were trimmed by 0 bases and 7 bases, with 9 bases remaining between them. This CDR3 region has 13 residues. This receptor was obtained from a female donor with ankylosing spondylitis or in good health (not recorded which). Input material: blood, either unsorted or a sorted T cell fraction (not recorded which). The chain joins TRBV4-3 to TRBJ1-1; D gene unclear. The CDR3 DNA follows: TGCGCCAGCAGCCAAGATTTGGTAGATGAAGCTTTCTTT. Translating gives CASSQDLVDEAFF.